The 16 T cell receptor beta chains reported below all come from one sample, sequenced in a study of blood T cells in healthy people across ages. Through a sample-barcoded 5' primer and a J-beta primer mix, a second PCR was run for roughly 6 to 11 cycles. TCRdb re-called the 5' RACE reads through MiXCR, storing one row per CDR3 protein. The data hold 1.5 million or so distinct CDR3 sequences, with about 43% observed a single time. Source material: blood. Source of these receptors: a woman aged 18-29 years in good health.

The chain has TRBV18 and TRBJ1-6; D gene unclear. This CDR3 spans 15 amino acids. The V and J ends lost 3 bases and 7 bases respectively, with 13 bases between them. Germline-derived CDR1 and CDR2 are KGHSH and LQKENI. The CDR3 coding sequence is TGTGCCAGCTCACCGGCAGAAACAATAAATTCACCCCTCCACTTT. Translation gives CASSPAETINSPLHF.

The chain couples TRBV11-2 to TRBJ2-3; 7 bases align to TRBD1. With 5 bases clipped from V and 2 bases from J, the junction kept 4 bases outside the gene matches. Germline CDR1 SGHAT, CDR2 FQNNGV. This CDR3 is 14 amino acids long. The CDR3 reads CASSPGTDTDTQYF. For the CDR3, the DNA is TGTGCCAGCAGCCCAGGGACAGACACAGATACGCAGTATTTT.

The chain recombines TRBV6-1 with TRBJ2-5; TRBD1 agrees at 10 bases. Germline V CDR1 and CDR2: MNHNS, SASEGT. V trimming: 7 bases; J trimming: 2 bases; junction bases outside the gene matches: 4. The length of the CDR3 is 14 residues. The CDR3 coding sequence is TGTGCCAGCACCAAGGACAGGGGGCAAGAGACCCAGTACTTC. This translates into CASTKDRGQETQYF.

This chain connects TRBV4-1 to TRBJ2-3, with a tentative D call TRBD1 (7 bases). V was shortened by 5 bases and J by 7 bases, with 13 bases between the two germline ends. CDR3 length equals 13 residues. The germline gives CDR1 MGHRA, CDR2 YSYEKL. The CDR3 reads CASSDREENTQYF. In nucleotides, the CDR3 is TGCGCCAGCAGCGACAGGGAGGAGAATACGCAGTATTTT.

The rearrangement uses TRBV28 and TRBJ1-1; possibly TRBD1 for D (5 bases). The CDR3 length is 15 residues. The germline V gene encodes CDR1 MDHEN and CDR2 SYDVKM. Trimming pared 7 bases from V and 2 bases from J, leaving 17 bases between. In DNA form, the CDR3 reads TGTGCCAGCACCCGAGGAGGGGCAGATAACACTGAAGCTTTCTTT. Translating gives CASTRGGADNTEAFF.

J is TRBJ1-1 and V is TRBV5-1, with TRBD1 matching 12 bases. Germline V gene lookup returns CDR1 SGHRS and CDR2 YFSETQ. The CDR3 totals 16 residues. Losses at the gene ends were 4 bases for V and 5 bases for J; bases not matched to a gene: 9. The CDR3 region is CASSQGRDRGLTEAFF. In DNA, the CDR3 is TGCGCCAGCAGCCAAGGAAGGGACAGGGGGCTTACTGAAGCTTTCTTT.

This clonotype was picked up many times. The gene calls are TRBV13 and TRBJ2-1; D gene unclear. V lost 4 bases and J lost 5, with 12 bases in between. From germline, CDR1 is PRHDT and CDR2 FYEKMQ (reference sequence). The CDR3 is 14 amino acids. CDR3 coding DNA: TGTGCCAGCAGCTCCTCCCTCGGAGACAATGAGCAGTTCTTC. It yields the protein CASSSSLGDNEQFF.

This clonotype was counted a few times. This chain uses TRBV12-3 or TRBV12-4 with TRBJ2-3; 12 bases map to TRBD2. The CDR3 has 15 amino acids. The J segment lost 5 bases and the V segment lost 7 bases, leaving 7 bases of the junction unmatched. CDR3 bases: TGTGCCAGCACCCCTAGCGGGGGGGCCGTAGATACGCAGTATTTT. Translation gives CASTPSGGAVDTQYF.

This clonotype has a handful of counts. V is TRBV11-2 and J is TRBJ2-7; the match to TRBD2 covers 8 bases. CDR1 SGHAT and CDR2 FQNNGV come from the germline V gene. V lost 5 bases to trimming and J lost 0 bases; unmatched junction nucleotides: 9. This CDR3 spans 16 amino acids. CDR3: CASSHYSGADSYEQYF. The CDR3 nucleotides are TGTGCCAGCAGCCATTATAGCGGGGCTGACTCCTACGAGCAGTACTTC.

This clonotype occurred a few times. J is TRBJ2-3 and V is TRBV4-1, with D possibly matching TRBD2 (5 bases). The CDR3 totals 16 residues. CDR1 and CDR2 from the germline V gene are MGHRA and YSYEKL. Trimming removed 1 base at V and 2 bases at J, with 13 bases between. As DNA, the CDR3 is TGCGCCAGCAGCCAAGCCGAACAGCGGCACACAGATACGCAGTATTTT. It encodes CASSQAEQRHTDTQYF.

In its sample, this clonotype was seen a few times. The genes are TRBV3-1 and TRBJ1-2; 7 bases align to TRBD1. Germline V gene sequence: CDR1 LGHDT, CDR2 YNNKEL (reference sequence). The CDR3 spans 14 residues. Germline trimming cut 7 bases from V and 3 bases from J; bases unmatched to any gene: 8. CDR3 sequence: CASTRGAVDYGYTF. CDR3 in DNA: TGTGCCAGCACCAGGGGGGCTGTGGACTATGGCTACACCTTC. Drawing the rest from reference TRBV3-1 and TRBJ1-2, the complete variable domain is DTAVSQTPKYLVTQMGNDKSIKCEQNLGHDTMYWYKQDSKKFLKIMFSYNNKELIINETVPNRFSPKSPDKAHLNLHINSLELGDSAVYFCASTRGAVDYGYTFGSGTRLTVV.

This rearrangement joins TRBV29-1 to TRBJ1-1; the match to TRBD1 covers 7 bases. Trimming removed 7 bases from V and 1 base from J; junction bases left unmatched: 9. This CDR3 contains 14 residues. Per germline, CDR1 SQVTM and CDR2 ANQGSEA. The CDR3 nucleotides are TGCAGCGGGAGCTCCGGACAGGCGAACACTGAAGCTTTCTTT. Translating it yields CSGSSGQANTEAFF.

The J gene is TRBJ1-1, the V gene TRBV9; possible D gene TRBD1, 5 bases. CDR1 is SGDLS, CDR2 YYNGEE, per germline. The length of the CDR3 is 13 residues. The V end was cut by 0 bases, the J end by 8 bases, with 11 bases between. The CDR3 region is CASSVGSAGEAFF. The CDR3 DNA follows: TGTGCCAGCAGCGTAGGTTCGGCAGGGGAAGCTTTCTTT. Drawing the rest from reference TRBV9 and TRBJ1-1, the complete variable domain is DSGVTQTPKHLITATGQRVTLRCSPRSGDLSVYWYQQSLDQGLQFLIQYYNGEERAKGNILERFSAQQFPDLHSELNLSSLELGDSALYFCASSVGSAGEAFFGQGTRLTVV.

This clonotype occurred a few times. V and J are TRBV7-6 and TRBJ2-1; possibly TRBD2 for D (6 bases). With the DNA end fitting TRBJ2-7 better, the J assignment may be wrong. The CDR3 has 16 amino acids. Germline-derived CDR1 and CDR2 are SGHVS and FNYEAQ. CDR3 nucleotides: TGTGCCAGCAGCTTTTTTTTCGGGAGCTCCTACAATGAGCAGTACTTC. Amino acids: CASSFFFGSSYNEQYF.

This clonotype has a handful of counts. The chain couples TRBV29-1 to TRBJ2-1, with TRBD2 matching 10 bases. J was trimmed by 5 bases and V by 5 bases; bases with no gene match: 3. CDR1 is SQVTM and CDR2 is ANQGSEA in the germline V gene. This CDR3 is 13 amino acids long. CDR3 residues: CSVTGTSDNEQFF. In nucleotides, the CDR3 is TGCAGCGTTACCGGGACTAGCGACAATGAGCAGTTCTTC.

The chain joins TRBV27 to TRBJ2-4; the match to TRBD1 covers 10 bases. TRBJ2-7 explains the end of the DNA better; the J call may be wrong. The CDR3 runs to 14 residues. Germline CDR1 and CDR2: MNHEY and SMNVEV (reference sequence). CDR3 amino acids: CASSTMTGGCEQYF. The CDR3, as DNA: TGTGCCAGCAGTACCATGACAGGGGGCTGCGAGCAGTACTTC.